The following is a T cell receptor (beta chain) sequence with its context. Its specificity is not known. CDR3 length: 17 amino acids. CDR1 is MNHEY, CDR2 SMNVEV, per germline (reference sequence). This entry is derived from a study of T cells expressing NK-cell markers. With UMIs, 5'RACE template switching was used to make TCR beta cDNA. TCRdb reprocessed the 5' RACE reads and stores each CDR3 protein as one record, lacking DNA. The repertoire table contains over 350,000 distinct CDR3 sequences. Whole-study results and caveats: The leading position in the CD3+CD56-NKG2C+ fraction of a handful of donors also went to these clonotypes.

Sequenced material: blood T cells: a sorted CD56 or NKG2C T cell subset, CD4+ or CD8+ T cells, or bulk PBMC T cells (not recorded which). The chain has TRBV27 and TRBJ2-2; the D call of TRBD2 rests on TCRdb alone, since no DNA is present to check it. The receptor's source is a woman aged 50 to 60 in good health. The CDR3 sequence: CASSNREAGENTGELFF.